The 32 T cell receptor beta chains below were found in one sample sequenced in a study of blood T cell repertoires in COVID-19. The repertoire was sequenced with immunoSEQ multiplex PCR; TCRdb's copy has only in-frame clones and lacks some. The sample has about 340,000 clones; about 87% are singletons. The sequenced material came from peripheral blood. The source of these receptors is a woman aged 45-59 years with COVID-19, enrolled during active disease.

This rearrangement joins TRBV9 to TRBJ2-1; the match to TRBD1 covers 9 bases. Germline V CDR1 and CDR2: SGDLS, YYNGEE. With V trimmed by 2 bases and J by 11 bases, 5 bases remained unmatched. The CDR3 has 13 amino acids. For the CDR3, the DNA is TGTGCCAGCAGCGTTGACAGGGGGGATAAGCAGTTCTTC. It specifies CASSVDRGDKQFF.

The chain carries TRBV6-4 and TRBJ2-7, with 7 bases aligning to TRBD1. The V gene end was trimmed by 0 bases and the J gene end by 4 bases; junction bases not matched to a gene: 12. The V gene's germline CDR1 is MRHNA and CDR2 SNTAGT. This CDR3 region has 17 residues. CDR3 coding DNA: TGTGCCAGCAGTGACTCGAAACACGACAGGGTACCGTACGAGCAGTACTTC. It encodes CASSDSKHDRVPYEQYF.

V is TRBV21-1 and J is TRBJ1-5. TRBV21-1 is labeled a pseudogene. The CDR3 totals 14 residues. The CDR3: CASSSSHKRQPQHF. DNA for the CDR3: TGTGCCAGCAGCAGCAGCCACAAGCGACAGCCCCAGCATTTT.

This clone occurred a few times. The V and J genes are TRBV19 and TRBJ2-7; D may be TRBD2 (5 bases). The V end was cut by 3 bases, the J end by 6 bases, with 15 bases between. The CDR3 runs to 14 residues. CDR1 and CDR2 from the germline V gene are LNHDA and SQIVND (reference sequence). The CDR3 is CASSIGSRHGEQYF. As DNA, the CDR3 is TGTGCCAGTAGTATTGGGAGCCGCCATGGCGAGCAGTACTTC.

V usage is TRBV6-1 and J usage is TRBJ2-1, with 9 bases fitting TRBD1. Per the germline V gene, CDR1 is MNHNS and CDR2 is SASEGT. V gave up 1 base and J gave up 7 bases; unmatched junction bases: 8. The CDR3 runs to 16 residues. The CDR3 sequence: CASSEVDRDRVNEQFF. The CDR3 nucleotides read TGTGCCAGCAGTGAAGTAGACCGGGACAGGGTTAATGAGCAGTTCTTC.

The chain combines TRBV13 with TRBJ2-3, with 7 positions matching TRBD1. Germline loops: CDR1 PRHDT, CDR2 FYEKMQ (reference sequence). The CDR3 has 15 amino acids. V shed 5 bases, J shed 1 base, and the junction held 6 bases outside the gene matches. CDR3 DNA: TGTGCCAGCAGCCCACAGGGGTTCGGCACAGATACGCAGTATTTT. Protein: CASSPQGFGTDTQYF.

The V call is TRBV5-1, the J call TRBJ2-7, with TRBD1 matching 11 bases. Per the germline V gene, CDR1 is SGHRS and CDR2 is YFSETQ. This CDR3 has 16 amino acids. V shed 4 bases and J 4 bases; nucleotides not matched to a gene: 10. The CDR3 DNA is TGCGCCAGCAGCCCTCGTGAGGACAGGGGGCGTTACGAGCAGTACTTC. Its protein is CASSPREDRGRYEQYF.

This chain uses TRBV13 with TRBJ2-3; no reliable D call. From germline, CDR1 is PRHDT and CDR2 FYEKMQ (reference sequence). The V gene lost 5 bases and the J gene lost 1 base, with 10 bases spanning the gap. CDR3 length equals 14 residues. CDR3 coding DNA: TGTGCCAGCAGCCCTTACCGAGGCACAGATACGCAGTATTTT. Amino acids: CASSPYRGTDTQYF. The full variable domain, its missing parts supplied by reference TRBV13 and TRBJ2-3, is AAGVIQSPRHLIKEKRETATLKCYPIPRHDTVYWYQQGPGQDPQFLISFYEKMQSDKGSIPDRFSAQQFSDYHSELNMSSLELGDSALYFCASSPYRGTDTQYFGPGTRLTVL.

The chain employs TRBV2 and TRBJ2-3; D possibly corresponds to TRBD2 (6 bases). Trimming left V 6 bases short and J 6 bases short, with 10 bases between. This CDR3 is built from 12 residues. CDR1 SNHLY and CDR2 FYNNEI come from the germline V gene. The chain's CDR3 is CASRGLPDTQYF. The CDR3 coding sequence is TGTGCCAGCAGGGGACTCCCCGATACGCAGTATTTT. The full variable domain, rest sourced from reference TRBV2 and TRBJ2-3, is EPEVTQTPSHQVTQMGQEVILRCVPISNHLYFYWYRQILGQKVEFLVSFYNNEISEKSEIFDDQFSVERPDGSNFTLKIRSTKLEDSAMYFCASRGLPDTQYFGPGTRLTVL.

The chain uses TRBV3-1 (or the pseudogene TRBV3-2) and TRBJ2-7, with D perhaps TRBD2 (6 bases). Germline CDR1 and CDR2: LGHDT and YNNKEL (reference sequence). Trimming removed 1 base from V and 6 bases from J, with 10 bases in between. This CDR3 region has 13 residues. CDR3 region: CASSQGGAGEQYF. Written as DNA, the CDR3 is TGTGCCAGCAGCCAAGGCGGGGCCGGCGAGCAGTACTTC.

V and J are TRBV18 and TRBJ1-2; D ambiguous. Germline loops: CDR1 KGHSH, CDR2 LQKENI. The V gene lost 3 bases and the J gene lost 7 bases, with 9 bases spanning the gap. This CDR3 spans 12 amino acids. CDR3 coding DNA: TGTGCCAGCTCACCCCCGGGTGGTGGCTACACCTTC. This gives the protein CASSPPGGGYTF.

The chain links TRBV12-5 to TRBJ1-2; D is perhaps TRBD1 (6 bases). Germline V CDR1 and CDR2: LGHNT, FRNRAP. Trimming removed 0 bases from V and 3 bases from J, with 14 bases in between. The CDR3 is 16 amino acids. CDR3 sequence (DNA): TGTGCTAGTGGTTTGGTACGAACAGGGTGGGACTATGGCTACACCTTC. Its protein is CASGLVRTGWDYGYTF. Full variable domain (missing parts from reference TRBV12-5 and TRBJ1-2): DARVTQTPRHKVTEMGQEVTMRCQPILGHNTVFWYRQTMMQGLELLAYFRNRAPLDDSGMPKDRFSAEMPDATLATLKIQPSEPRDSAVYFCASGLVRTGWDYGYTFGSGTRLTVV.

The chain carries TRBV6-5 and TRBJ1-4; 7 bases map to TRBD1. V was clipped by 6 bases and J by 7 bases; unmatched bases: 5. Looked up from germline, CDR1 is MNHEY and CDR2 is SVGAGI. This CDR3 has 13 residues. This CDR3 is CASRQGQFEKLFF. Written as DNA, the CDR3 is TGTGCCAGCAGGCAGGGACAGTTTGAAAAACTGTTTTTT.

The chain combines TRBV6-5 with TRBJ2-5, with 8 bases matching TRBD2. CDR1 MNHEY and CDR2 SVGAGI come from the germline V gene. This CDR3 is 14 amino acids long. The J segment lost 4 bases and the V segment lost 5 bases, leaving 6 bases of the junction unmatched. The CDR3 DNA sequence: TGTGCCAGCAGTCTCTCCGGGAGGGGAGAGACCCAGTACTTC. It is translated as CASSLSGRGETQYF.

The rearrangement links TRBV7-2 to TRBJ1-1; D is unresolved. Trimming left V 0 bases short and J 0 bases short, with 11 bases between. CDR3 length: 16 amino acids. Germline V gene sequence: CDR1 SGHTA, CDR2 FQGNSA. The CDR3 spells CASSLARVVVNTEAFF. In DNA form, the CDR3 reads TGTGCCAGCAGCTTAGCACGGGTAGTGGTGAACACTGAAGCTTTCTTT.

V is TRBV5-1 and J is TRBJ2-3, with 12 bases aligning to TRBD2. CDR1 and CDR2 from the germline V gene are SGHRS and YFSETQ. This CDR3 is built from 19 residues. The J segment lost 4 bases and the V segment lost 0 bases, leaving 12 bases of the junction unmatched. The CDR3 DNA sequence: TGCGCCAGCAGCTTGGGGGGGACACGACTAGCGGGAGTATCAGATACGCAGTATTTT. Its translation: CASSLGGTRLAGVSDTQYF.

The chain links TRBV7-6 to TRBJ1-3; possible D gene TRBD1, 6 bases. The CDR3 length is 15 residues. Germline values: CDR1 SGHVS, CDR2 FNYEAQ. The V end lost 4 bases, the J end lost 5 bases, and 15 bases lay between the germline ends. The CDR3 DNA sequence: TGTGCCAGCAGCTCCCGGGACACTCAAAGAAACACCATATATTTT. Protein sequence: CASSSRDTQRNTIYF.

This clone was detected only once. The chain combines TRBV5-1 with TRBJ2-2; D perhaps matches TRBD1 (6 bases). The length of the CDR3 is 15 residues. Per germline, CDR1 SGHRS and CDR2 YFSETQ. V lost 5 bases to trimming and J lost 0 bases, with 11 bases between them. CDR3 sequence: CASRNGQTNTGELFF. In DNA form, the CDR3 reads TGCGCCAGCAGGAACGGACAGACGAACACCGGGGAGCTGTTTTTT.

V usage is TRBV7-2 and J usage is TRBJ2-1; the match to TRBD2 covers 16 bases. V was clipped by 4 bases and J by 6 bases; unmatched bases: 9. CDR3 length: 18 amino acids. CDR1 and CDR2 (germline): SGHTA, FQGNSA. The CDR3 protein is CASSSTGLAGGILNEQFF. CDR3 nucleotides: TGTGCCAGCAGCTCAACGGGACTAGCGGGAGGGATTCTCAATGAGCAGTTCTTC.

The chain recombines TRBV5-8 with TRBJ2-1, with TRBD1 matching 8 bases. With 4 bases clipped from V and 0 bases from J, the junction kept 3 bases outside the gene matches. This CDR3 spans 15 amino acids. The germline V gene encodes CDR1 SGHTS and CDR2 YDEGEE. CDR3 coding DNA: TGTGCCAGCAGCCCAGGGGGCAGCTCCTACAATGAGCAGTTCTTC. Translation: CASSPGGSSYNEQFF.

The chain joins TRBV11-2 to TRBJ2-7; D remains unclear. This CDR3 has 13 amino acids. Germline V gene data show CDR1 as SGHAT and CDR2 as FQNNGV. Trimming cost V 4 bases and J 6 bases, with 13 bases left between them. The CDR3 spells CASSSQALSEQYF. For the CDR3, the DNA is TGTGCCAGCAGCTCCCAGGCCCTGAGCGAGCAGTACTTC.

The chain recombines TRBV30 with TRBJ2-6; D not resolved. This CDR3 region has 16 residues. V was cut by 4 bases and J by 1 base, with 14 bases left in between. Germline V gene sequence: CDR1 GTSNPN, CDR2 SVGIG (reference sequence). CDR3 DNA: TGTGCCTGGATTAACGGGTACTTTTCTGGGGCCAACGTCCTGACTTTC. This encodes CAWINGYFSGANVLTF.

V gene TRBV6-5 combines with J gene TRBJ1-2; 10 nucleotides agree with TRBD1. The CDR3 consists of 14 residues. CDR1 and CDR2 from the germline V gene are MNHEY and SVGAGI. Trimming at V came to 7 bases and at J to 6 bases, leaving 8 bases not matched to a gene. CDR3 sequence: CASKNPGTGDGYTF. For the CDR3, the DNA is TGTGCCAGCAAAAACCCCGGGACAGGGGATGGCTACACCTTC.

This clone occurred a few times. The rearrangement joins TRBV6-5 to TRBJ1-6, with D possibly TRBD1 on 6 matching bases. The germline V gene encodes CDR1 MNHEY and CDR2 SVGAGI. The CDR3 contains 14 residues. Between the trimmed V and J ends, which lost 7 bases and 7 bases, there was a span of 14 bases. CDR3 in amino acids: CASKTGFVNSPLHF. For the CDR3, the DNA is TGTGCCAGCAAAACAGGGTTTGTGAATTCACCCCTCCACTTT.

The chain uses TRBV5-6 and TRBJ2-1, with D possibly matching TRBD2 (6 bases). This CDR3 is 18 amino acids long. From germline, CDR1 is SGHDT and CDR2 YYEEEE. Trimming shortened V by 0 bases and J by 0 bases, and 16 bases separated the two germline ends. CDR3 coding DNA: TGTGCCAGCAGCTTGGTTAGTGTGGGACTGCCCTCCTACAATGAGCAGTTCTTC. Translated: CASSLVSVGLPSYNEQFF.

This chain joins TRBV24-1 and TRBJ2-1, with 8 positions matching TRBD2. Losses at the gene ends were 5 bases for V and 7 bases for J; bases not matched to a gene: 6. CDR3 length: 14 amino acids. Per germline, CDR1 KGHDR and CDR2 SFDVKD. CDR3 loop: CATSGPSGSNEQFF. The CDR3 bases are TGTGCCACCAGTGGCCCCAGCGGGAGTAATGAGCAGTTCTTC.

The chain carries TRBV29-1 and TRBJ2-5, with 15 nucleotides matching TRBD2. The CDR3 is 14 amino acids. The trim removed 5 bases at V and 5 bases at J, leaving 3 bases unmatched. Germline V gene lookup returns CDR1 SQVTM and CDR2 ANQGSEA. This CDR3 is CSVSGLAGGETQYF. The CDR3 region has the DNA TGCAGCGTTTCTGGACTAGCGGGGGGGGAGACCCAGTACTTC.

V is TRBV2 and J is TRBJ2-1, with 10 bases that match TRBD2. V was pared by 6 bases and J by 7 bases, with 9 bases of the junction left unmatched. The germline CDR1 and CDR2 sequences are SNHLY and FYNNEI. The CDR3 runs to 15 residues. This CDR3 is CASRNGLAVINEQFF. The CDR3 DNA reads as TGTGCCAGCAGGAACGGACTAGCGGTGATTAATGAGCAGTTCTTC.

The V gene is TRBV5-1, the J gene TRBJ2-3; TRBD1 agrees at 8 bases. The CDR3 totals 16 residues. V gave up 0 bases and J gave up 1 base; unmatched junction bases: 4. Germline loops: CDR1 SGHRS, CDR2 YFSETQ. The CDR3 nucleotides read TGCGCCAGCAGCTTGGCGGCAGGGGGCCGCACAGATACGCAGTATTTT. It translates to CASSLAAGGRTDTQYF.

J is TRBJ2-7 and V is TRBV4-3; 9 positions agree with TRBD2. The CDR3 runs to 16 residues. Per the germline V gene, CDR1 is LGHNA and CDR2 is YSLEER. V shed 0 bases, J shed 5 bases, and the junction held 8 bases outside the gene matches. The CDR3 DNA reads TGCGCCAGCAGCCAAGATTGGGCTAGCGGGATGAACGAGCAGTACTTC. It encodes CASSQDWASGMNEQYF.

The chain employs TRBV7-8 and TRBJ2-5; TRBD1 is a possible D gene (6 bases). CDR3 length equals 16 residues. V lost 4 bases, J lost 5 bases, and 20 bases lay in between. Germline-derived CDR1 and CDR2 are SGHVS and FQNEAQ. This CDR3 reads CASSSWTQGREETQYF. CDR3 nucleotide sequence: TGTGCCAGCAGCTCTTGGACACAGGGAAGGGAGGAGACCCAGTACTTC.

V is TRBV6-5 and J is TRBJ2-7, with 7 bases lining up with TRBD1. J lost 1 base, V lost 0 bases, and 3 bases had no gene match. CDR3 length: 15 amino acids. Germline CDR1 reads MNHEY; CDR2 reads SVGAGI. The CDR3 here is CASSYSKGASYEQYF. The CDR3, as DNA: TGTGCCAGCAGTTACTCGAAGGGGGCTTCCTACGAGCAGTACTTC.